The 25 T cell receptor beta chains in this list originate from one sample, sequenced in a study of CD8 T cells in Susac syndrome. RNA totalling about 0.45 to 1 ug underwent reverse transcription with random hexamers. Each CDR3 protein gets one entry after TCRdb re-called the immunoSEQ multiplex PCR reads with MiXCR. The data contain 45,000 or so distinct CDR3 sequences, 80% to 95% of them singletons. The sequencing input was CD8+ T cells from PBMCs. These receptor sequences come from a human donor in good health.

The chain is built from TRBV10-3 and TRBJ1-4; D unclear. The V gene lost 2 bases and the J gene lost 5 bases, with 9 bases spanning the gap. Germline V gene sequence: CDR1 ENHRY, CDR2 SYGVKD. CDR3 size: 14 residues. CDR3 residues: CAISEGPGNEKLFF. The CDR3 nucleotides read TGTGCCATCAGTGAGGGGCCTGGCAATGAAAAACTGTTTTTT.

The chain has TRBV28 and TRBJ2-2; D not certain. The germline CDR1 and CDR2 sequences are MDHEN and SYDVKM. Trimming pared 6 bases from V and 2 bases from J, leaving 19 bases between. The CDR3 length is 17 residues. The CDR3 protein is CASRGALRIANTGELFF. The CDR3 DNA is TGTGCCAGCAGGGGTGCCCTCAGGATAGCTAACACCGGGGAGCTGTTTTTT. The whole variable domain, filled in from reference TRBV28 and TRBJ2-2, reads DVKVTQSSRYLVKRTGEKVFLECVQDMDHENMFWYRQDPGLGLRLIYFSYDVKMKEKGDIPEGYSVSREKKERFSLILESASTNQTSMYLCASRGALRIANTGELFFGEGSRLTVL.

This sequence joins TRBV5-4 and TRBJ2-3, with D possibly matching TRBD2 (6 bases). Trimming pared 10 bases from V and 4 bases from J, leaving 22 bases between. The CDR3 contains 15 residues. The germline V gene has CDR1 SGHNT and CDR2 YYREEE (reference sequence). CDR3 nucleotide sequence: TGTGCCGGGGCTCTCCCGGGAGAGGTACCAGATACGCAGTATTTT. This gives the protein CAGALPGEVPDTQYF.

J is TRBJ1-2 and V is TRBV29-1; possibly TRBD1 for D (6 bases). V lost 6 bases and J 9 bases, leaving 14 bases between the germline ends. The germline CDR1 and CDR2 sequences are SQVTM and ANQGSEA. The CDR3 has 11 amino acids. CDR3 region: CSVATQGSYTF. The CDR3 DNA reads as TGCAGCGTCGCCACCCAGGGGAGCTACACCTTC.

The gene calls are TRBV20-1 and TRBJ2-2; maybe TRBD2 (5 bases). CDR1 and CDR2 from the germline V gene are DFQATT and SNEGSKA (reference sequence). This CDR3 is built from 13 residues. The V gene lost 6 bases and the J gene lost 4 bases, with 12 bases spanning the gap. The CDR3: CSAHDYTTGELFF. The CDR3 DNA reads TGCAGTGCACATGACTACACCACCGGGGAGCTGTTTTTT.

V gene TRBV9 combines with J gene TRBJ2-1; D remains ambiguous. Germline V gene lookup returns CDR1 SGDLS and CDR2 YYNGEE. The CDR3 has 11 residues. The germline V and J ends were trimmed by 0 bases and 8 bases, with 3 bases remaining between them. The CDR3 region has the DNA TGTGCCAGCAGCGTAGGCCATGAGCAGTTCTTC. Encoded protein: CASSVGHEQFF.

The chain recombines TRBV6-1 with TRBJ2-7; no clear D gene. CDR1 is MNHNS, CDR2 SASEGT, per germline. Trimming took off 6 bases at V and 4 bases at J, with 10 bases between the two ends. The CDR3 covers 12 residues. The CDR3 sequence: CASRAEFYEQYF. The CDR3 DNA reads TGTGCCAGCAGGGCCGAATTTTACGAGCAGTACTTC.

V and J are TRBV6-6 and TRBJ1-5; D gene ambiguous. This CDR3 comprises 13 residues. V was clipped by 0 bases and J by 7 bases, with 7 bases between them. Germline V gene data show CDR1 as MNHNY and CDR2 as SVGAGI (reference sequence). The CDR3 DNA sequence: TGTGCCAGCAGTTACTCGAACGGACAGCCCCAGCATTTT. Its protein product is CASSYSNGQPQHF.

This chain connects TRBV7-9 to TRBJ1-4; D is undetermined. V dropped 2 bases and J dropped 8 bases, with 6 bases sitting between them. Germline CDR1 SEHNR, CDR2 FQNEAQ (reference sequence). The CDR3 has 12 residues. The CDR3 bases are TGTGCCAGCAGCTTATCCGGGGAAAAACTGTTTTTT. Protein: CASSLSGEKLFF.

The V and J genes are TRBV4-2 and TRBJ2-2, with D tentatively TRBD2 (6 bases). Germline lookup yields CDR1 LGHNA and CDR2 YNFKEQ. V was pared by 8 bases and J by 9 bases, with 7 bases between. The CDR3 has 10 residues. CDR3 protein: CASRGRELFF. For the CDR3, the DNA is TGTGCCAGCCGGGGGAGGGAGCTGTTTTTT.

This chain joins TRBV7-2 and TRBJ2-7; D unclear. The CDR3 has 14 residues. Trimming removed 1 base at V and 3 bases at J, with 10 bases between. CDR1 SGHTA and CDR2 FQGNSA come from the germline V gene. The CDR3 region has the DNA TGTGCCAGCAGCTTAGGAATCCAGTACTACGAGCAGTACTTC. This gives the protein CASSLGIQYYEQYF.

This clonotype was seen a few times. The chain combines TRBV29-1 with TRBJ2-7, with D possibly being TRBD1 (5 bases). Trimming took 4 bases from V and 4 from J, leaving 11 bases between them. CDR1 SQVTM and CDR2 ANQGSEA come from the germline V gene. This CDR3 is built from 12 residues. The CDR3 nucleotides are TGCAGCGTTGTTAAGGGGCCATACGAGCAGTACTTC. Translated: CSVVKGPYEQYF.

The genes are TRBV11-2 and TRBJ2-7; 7 nucleotides align to TRBD1. Germline V gene sequence: CDR1 SGHAT, CDR2 FQNNGV. This CDR3 region has 15 residues. The junction had 8 bases not matched to a gene; V was cut back by 2 bases and J by 4 bases. The CDR3 nucleotides read TGTGCCAGCAGCTTATCAGGGGGAGAGAGTTACGAGCAGTACTTC. Amino acids: CASSLSGGESYEQYF.

This clonotype was observed a single time. This sequence joins TRBV20-1 and TRBJ2-7; tentatively, D is TRBD1 (5 bases). The CDR3 has 15 residues. The germline CDR1 and CDR2 sequences are DFQATT and SNEGSKA (reference sequence). Trimming removed 3 bases at V and 6 bases at J, with 21 bases between. The CDR3 reads CSARSSGQLDAEQYF. The DNA of the CDR3 is TGCAGTGCTAGGAGTTCAGGGCAGTTGGACGCCGAGCAGTACTTC.

The rearrangement uses TRBV29-1 and TRBJ2-5; 8 nucleotides line up with TRBD2. Per germline, CDR1 SQVTM and CDR2 ANQGSEA. V shed 8 bases and J 5 bases; nucleotides not matched to a gene: 16. The CDR3 runs to 15 residues. The chain's CDR3 is CSPHGGGCSEETQYF. DNA for the CDR3: TGCAGCCCTCACGGGGGGGGGTGCAGTGAGGAGACCCAGTACTTC.

The rearrangement joins TRBV19 to TRBJ1-1; weak D call: TRBD1 (5 bases). The ends were cut back, 11 bases at V and 0 bases at J, with 13 bases in the middle. The germline V gene has CDR1 LNHDA and CDR2 SQIVND (reference sequence). This CDR3 has 13 amino acids. CDR3 residues: CALGRDLNTEAFF. The CDR3 region has the DNA TGTGCCTTGGGGCGCGATTTGAACACTGAAGCTTTCTTT.

V gene TRBV19 combines with J gene TRBJ2-1, with D perhaps TRBD1 (5 bases). The CDR3 contains 15 residues. Trimming left V 5 bases short and J 3 bases short, with 14 bases between. Germline V gene sequence: CDR1 LNHDA, CDR2 SQIVND (reference sequence). The CDR3 sequence is CASSPAGLLYNEQFF. DNA of the CDR3: TGTGCCAGTAGTCCTGCAGGGCTACTCTACAATGAGCAGTTCTTC. Complete variable domain (other parts from reference TRBV19 and TRBJ2-1): DGGITQSPKYLFRKEGQNVTLSCEQNLNHDAMYWYRQDPGQGLRLIYYSQIVNDFQKGDIAEGYSVSREKKESFPLTVTSAQKNPTAFYLCASSPAGLLYNEQFFGPGTRLTVL.

The chain recombines TRBV27 with TRBJ2-7; TRBD1 agrees at 7 bases. This CDR3 contains 13 residues. CDR1 and CDR2 from the germline V gene are MNHEY and SMNVEV (reference sequence). The V and J ends lost 9 bases and 2 bases, in that order; junction bases with no gene match: 7. Here the CDR3 reads CASATGSPYEQYF. In DNA, the CDR3 is TGTGCCAGTGCGACAGGGTCCCCCTACGAGCAGTACTTC.

The rearrangement joins TRBV7-9 to TRBJ2-1, with D hard to call. This CDR3 has 15 amino acids. V lost 5 bases and J lost 0, with 11 bases in between. CDR1 and CDR2 (germline): SEHNR, FQNEAQ (reference sequence). For the CDR3, the DNA is TGTGCCAGCAGCCTCAGCATTAGCTCCTACAATGAGCAGTTCTTC. Translation: CASSLSISSYNEQFF.

This chain links TRBV28 with TRBJ1-1, with TRBD1 matching over 8 bases. Per germline, CDR1 MDHEN and CDR2 SYDVKM. CDR3 length equals 14 residues. Trimming removed 6 bases from V and 3 bases from J; junction bases left unmatched: 6. The CDR3 spells CASSTQGAYTEAFF. In nucleotides, the CDR3 is TGTGCCAGCAGCACTCAGGGGGCCTACACTGAAGCTTTCTTT.

The V gene is TRBV24-1, the J gene TRBJ2-3; D remains unclear. The germline V and J ends were trimmed by 2 bases and 8 bases, with 7 bases remaining between them. The CDR3 contains 12 residues. Looked up from germline, CDR1 is KGHDR and CDR2 is SFDVKD. In nucleotides, the CDR3 is TGTGCCACCAGTGATTCCTACATTACGCAGTATTTT. Amino acids: CATSDSYITQYF.

This sequence joins TRBV3-1 and TRBJ1-2, with TRBD1 as a possible D gene (5 bases). Trimming stripped 4 bases from V and 8 bases from J, with 11 bases between. The germline gives CDR1 LGHDT, CDR2 YNNKEL (reference sequence). This CDR3 has 12 amino acids. CDR3 residues: CASSLLGDGYTF. The DNA of the CDR3 is TGTGCCAGCAGCCTCCTGGGGGACGGCTACACCTTC.

The chain employs TRBV5-6 and TRBJ1-4; D might be TRBD1 (5 bases). The germline gives CDR1 SGHDT, CDR2 YYEEEE. V gave up 4 bases and J gave up 4 bases, with 14 bases separating them. The CDR3 runs 15 residues. The CDR3 nucleotides read TGTGCCAGCAGCCTCACCGGGACTCTTAATGAAAAACTGTTTTTT. Protein sequence: CASSLTGTLNEKLFF.

The chain has TRBV4-1 and TRBJ2-1; D gene unclear. V lost 3 bases to trimming and J lost 10 bases, with 16 bases between them. CDR1 and CDR2 (germline): MGHRA, YSYEKL. There are 14 residues in the CDR3. The DNA of the CDR3 is TGCGCCAGCAGCCAGACCTCCCCATCCGGGGAGCAGTTCTTC. Its protein product is CASSQTSPSGEQFF.

This chain connects TRBV7-8 to TRBJ2-1, with D perhaps being TRBD1 or TRBD2 (5 bases each). Germline V lookup: CDR1 SGHVS, CDR2 FQNEAQ. The CDR3 is made up of 16 amino acids. Trimming removed 0 bases at V and 8 bases at J, with 17 bases between. The CDR3 spells CASSLATGKGYDEQFF. The CDR3 bases are TGTGCCAGCAGCTTAGCGACGGGAAAGGGGTACGATGAGCAGTTCTTC. Full variable domain (rest looked up from reference TRBV7-8 and TRBJ2-1): GAGVSQSPRYKVAKRGQDVALRCDPISGHVSLFWYQQALGQGPEFLTYFQNEAQLDKSGLPSDRFFAERPEGSVSTLKIQRTQQEDSAVYLCASSLATGKGYDEQFFGPGTRLTVL.